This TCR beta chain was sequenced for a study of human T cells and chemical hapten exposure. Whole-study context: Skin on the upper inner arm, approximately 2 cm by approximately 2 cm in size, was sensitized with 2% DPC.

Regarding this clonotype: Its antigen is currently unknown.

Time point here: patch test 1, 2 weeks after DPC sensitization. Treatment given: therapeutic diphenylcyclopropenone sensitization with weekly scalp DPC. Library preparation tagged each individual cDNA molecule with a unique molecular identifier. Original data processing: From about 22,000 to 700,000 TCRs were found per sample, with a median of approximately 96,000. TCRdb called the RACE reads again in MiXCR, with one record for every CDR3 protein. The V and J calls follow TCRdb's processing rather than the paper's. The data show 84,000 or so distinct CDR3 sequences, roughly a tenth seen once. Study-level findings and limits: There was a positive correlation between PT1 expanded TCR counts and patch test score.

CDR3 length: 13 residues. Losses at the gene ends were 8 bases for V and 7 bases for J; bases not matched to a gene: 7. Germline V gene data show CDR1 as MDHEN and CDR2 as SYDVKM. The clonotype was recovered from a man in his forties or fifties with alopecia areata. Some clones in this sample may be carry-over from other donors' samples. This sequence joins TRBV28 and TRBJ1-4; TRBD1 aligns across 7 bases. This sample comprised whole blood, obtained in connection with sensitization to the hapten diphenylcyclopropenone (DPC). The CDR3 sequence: CASLGGGGEKLFF. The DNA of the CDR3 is TGTGCCAGCCTAGGGGGCGGAGGTGAAAAACTGTTTTTT.